This entry features one T cell receptor (beta chain) sequence. Original analysis: Nucleated cell number was recorded as an estimate derived from reference gene primer amplification. Repertoires were generated with immunoSEQ multiplex PCR, while TCRdb's copy carries only in-frame clones and drops some. V and J calls and clone size follow that table, whereas D and trimming were derived from the DNA. The sample contains about 140,000 clones, around 76% of which appear only once. This entry comes from a study of blood T cell repertoires in COVID-19. Study overall: The study drew acute and convalescent COVID-19 samples from the United States, Italy and Spain. Nucleic acid was either cDNA or gDNA, and it came from T cells, B-cell-depleted T cells, or PBMCs.

Germline-derived CDR1 and CDR2 are KGHSH and LQKENI. The CDR3 spans 12 residues. Trimming pared 6 bases from V and 5 bases from J, leaving 11 bases between. The TCR comes from a man aged 80 or over with acute or convalescent COVID-19. Specimen: peripheral blood. The rearrangement links TRBV18 to TRBJ2-7; tentative D call: TRBD2 (5 bases). The CDR3 loop is CASSTNPDEQYF. The CDR3 region has the DNA TGTGCCAGCTCGACTAACCCCGACGAGCAGTACTTC.